These T cell receptor beta chains were read from a single sample in a study of cytomegalovirus exposure and HLA in healthy donors. TCRdb's table, derived via immunoSEQ multiplex PCR, lists solely in-frame clones and lacks some. The sample shows 90,000 to 130,000 clones, around 76% of them seen only once. What was sequenced was PBMCs. These TCRs come from a man aged 30 to 45 in good health and CMV-seropositive. The CDR3 runs from the conserved cysteine through the conserved F or W. D genes are given only for firm matches. For some rows the clone size is stated as once, few or many, or as a class when expanded; others skip it.

20 | TRBD2 | TRBJ2-2 | TRBV23-1 | - | CASSPGGAGGNPRDTGELFF | TGCGCCAGCAGTCCCGGCGGGGCGGGGGGAAACCCCCGGGACACCGGGGAGCTGTTTTTT
16 | TRBD2 | TRBJ2-5 | TRBV4-1 | - | CASSQYPGLGQETQYF | TGCGCCAGCAGCCAATATCCGGGACTAGGCCAAGAGACCCAGTACTTC
16 | TRBD2 | TRBJ2-3 | TRBV7-2 | - | CASSLTTHPRTGGQYF | TGTGCCAGCAGCTTAACGACCCATCCCCGCACGGGAGGGCAGTATTTC
17 | - | TRBJ2-1 | TRBV7-9 | - | CASSLVGLAPSINEQFF | TGTGCCAGCAGCTTAGTGGGCCTAGCCCCCAGTATCAATGAGCAGTTCTTC
15 | TRBD1 | TRBJ2-5 | TRBV7-9 | - | CASSLVQGYQETQYF | TGTGCCAGCAGCCTGGTACAGGGGTACCAAGAGACCCAGTACTTC
14 | - | TRBJ2-7 | TRBV18 | - | CASSSTEGAGEQYF | TGTGCCAGCTCATCTACGGAGGGGGCGGGAGAGCAGTACTTC
15 | - | TRBJ2-2 | TRBV7-9 | - | CASTPRGGGTGELFF | TGTGCCAGCACCCCGAGGGGAGGTGGCACCGGGGAGCTGTTTTTT
14 | - | TRBJ1-5 | TRBV9 | - | CASSVEGGRQPQHF | TGTGCCAGCAGCGTAGAGGGGGGGCGACAGCCCCAGCATTTT
17 | TRBD2 | TRBJ2-1 | TRBV19 | - | CASKRGLAGGLRDEQFF | TGTGCCAGTAAGCGCGGGCTAGCGGGGGGGCTTCGGGATGAGCAGTTCTTC
16 | TRBD2 | TRBJ2-1 | TRBV7-2 | - | CASSLGPSGGANEQFF | TGTGCCAGCAGCTTAGGTCCTAGCGGGGGGGCGAATGAGCAGTTCTTC
14 | TRBD1 | TRBJ1-5 | TRBV9 | - | CASSGTGSDQPQHF | TGTGCCAGCAGCGGGACAGGGTCGGATCAGCCCCAGCATTTT
14 | - | TRBJ2-1 | TRBV18 | - | CASSPPGSGNEQFF | TGTGCCAGCTCACCTCCGGGATCGGGCAATGAGCAGTTCTTC
13 | - | TRBJ1-5 | TRBV27 | once | CASSFMSNQPQHF | TGTGCCAGCAGTTTCATGAGCAATCAGCCCCAGCATTTT
15 | - | TRBJ1-3 | TRBV28 | few | CASSLFRGSGNTIYF | TGTGCCAGCAGTTTATTCCGGGGCTCTGGAAACACCATATATTTT
15 | TRBD1 | TRBJ1-5 | TRBV19 | - | CASSTTGGAGQPQHF | TGTGCCAGTAGTACAACAGGGGGTGCGGGTCAGCCCCAGCATTTT
14 | TRBD1 | TRBJ1-6 | TRBV27 | - | CASTATGGNSPLHF | TGTGCCAGCACCGCGACAGGGGGTAATTCACCCCTCCACTTT
13 | - | TRBJ2-2 | TRBV4-3 | - | CASSFRGTGELFF | TGCGCCAGCAGCTTTCGGGGGACCGGGGAGCTGTTTTTT
16 | - | TRBJ1-5 | TRBV4-3 | - | CASSQWRVWSNQPQHF | TGCGCCAGCAGCCAATGGAGGGTATGGAGCAATCAGCCCCAGCATTTT
15 | TRBD1 | TRBJ2-7 | TRBV5-1 | - | CASSSTGAPSYEQYF | TGCGCCAGCAGTAGTACAGGGGCCCCTTCCTACGAGCAGTACTTC
14 | TRBD1 | TRBJ1-5 | TRBV30 | - | CAWSRGQGNQPQHF | TGTGCCTGGAGTAGGGGACAGGGTAATCAGCCCCAGCATTTT
13 | - | TRBJ1-4 | TRBV6-5 | - | CASRLNPVEKLFF | TGTGCCAGCAGACTCAATCCGGTTGAAAAACTGTTTTTT
15 | - | TRBJ1-2 | TRBV10-3 | few | CAISPGGGTNYGYTF | TGTGCCATCTCCCCCGGCGGGGGGACCAACTATGGCTACACCTTC
15 | - | TRBJ1-5 | TRBV2 | - | CASSEADSPNQPQHF | TGTGCCAGCAGTGAGGCGGACAGCCCAAATCAGCCCCAGCATTTT
21 | - | TRBJ2-2 | TRBV7-3 | few | CASAGAGTGSNLERNTGELFF | TGTGCTAGCGCCGGGGCGGGAACGGGGTCGAACCTGGAACGGAACACCGGGGAGCTGTTTTTT
13 | - | TRBJ1-2 | TRBV7-9 | - | CALLGENNYGYTF | TGTGCCCTACTGGGAGAGAATAACTATGGCTACACCTTC
15 | - | TRBJ2-5 | TRBV4-3 | few | CASSQWRGVGETQYF | TGCGCCAGCAGCCAGTGGCGGGGCGTGGGGGAGACCCAGTACTTC
14 | - | TRBJ1-1 | TRBV30 | - | CAWSKNRAGTEAFF | TGTGCCTGGAGTAAGAACAGGGCGGGCACTGAAGCTTTCTTT
15 | TRBD1 | TRBJ1-4 | TRBV7-2 | - | CASSQGWTGNEKLFF | TGTGCCAGCAGCCAGGGGTGGACAGGGAATGAAAAACTGTTTTTT
14 | TRBD2 | TRBJ2-7 | TRBV4-1 | few | CASSPRGGAYEQYF | TGCGCCAGCAGCCCCCGGGGGGGGGCCTACGAGCAGTACTTC
13 | - | TRBJ1-2 | TRBV7-2 | - | CASSWEGVRGYTF | TGTGCCAGCAGCTGGGAGGGGGTTAGGGGCTACACCTTC
17 | TRBD2 | TRBJ2-3 | TRBV7-2 | once | CASSTTLAGAYTDTQYF | TGTGCCAGCAGCACCACCCTAGCGGGGGCCTACACAGATACGCAGTATTTT
16 | - | TRBJ1-4 | TRBV4-1 | - | CASSHPAGQPNEKLFF | TGCGCCAGCAGCCATCCTGCAGGACAGCCTAATGAAAAACTGTTTTTT
12 | - | TRBJ1-5 | TRBV28 | once | CASTFQGQPQHF | TGTGCCAGCACCTTCCAGGGTCAGCCCCAGCATTTT
13 | - | TRBJ2-7 | TRBV5-4 | few | CASSDPDRNEQYF | TGTGCCAGCAGCGACCCAGACAGGAACGAGCAGTACTTC
16 | - | TRBJ1-2 | TRBV4-3 | - | CASSQDLVNRVYGYTF | TGCGCCAGCAGCCAAGATCTCGTGAACAGGGTCTATGGCTACACCTTC
14 | - | TRBJ1-3 | TRBV7-9 | - | CASSRAQGGNTIYF | TGTGCCAGCAGCCGAGCACAGGGTGGAAACACCATATATTTT
17 | TRBD1 | TRBJ1-3 | TRBV4-3 | - | CASSPGTAAHSGNTIYF | TGCGCCAGCAGCCCTGGGACAGCGGCACACTCTGGAAACACCATATATTTT
15 | - | TRBJ2-5 | TRBV6-6 | - | CASRAGTPSQETQYF | TGTGCCAGCAGAGCCGGGACACCTTCCCAAGAGACCCAGTACTTC
15 | TRBD1 | TRBJ2-7 | TRBV27 | - | CASRPWRQGTYEQYF | TGTGCCAGCAGACCGTGGAGACAGGGGACCTACGAGCAGTACTTC
12 | - | TRBJ1-2 | TRBV6-5 | - | CASSYRQGGYTF | TGTGCCAGCAGTTACCGGCAGGGCGGCTACACCTTC
15 | TRBD1 | TRBJ2-7 | TRBV7-8 | once | CASSGWDRELHEQYF | TGTGCCAGCAGCGGATGGGACAGGGAGTTACACGAGCAGTACTTC
16 | TRBD1 | TRBJ2-1 | TRBV30 | few | CAWRGVTGSSYNEQFF | TGTGCCTGGAGGGGAGTGACAGGGAGCTCCTACAATGAGCAGTTCTTC
12 | TRBD1 | TRBJ1-2 | TRBV30 | - | CAWLEGGNGYTF | TGTGCCTGGCTAGAAGGGGGCAATGGCTACACCTTC
15 | TRBD2 | TRBJ2-1 | TRBV7-3 | few | CASSVGTSGSDEQFF | TGTGCCAGCAGCGTGGGGACTAGCGGTAGCGATGAGCAGTTCTTC
16 | TRBD2 | TRBJ2-7 | TRBV19 | few | CASSIQASGVSYEQYF | TGTGCCAGTAGTATACAGGCTAGCGGGGTCTCCTACGAGCAGTACTTC
16 | TRBD1 | TRBJ2-3 | TRBV10-3 | - | CAISERAGGSTDTQYF | TGTGCCATCAGTGAGAGGGCAGGGGGAAGCACAGATACGCAGTATTTT
16 | - | TRBJ1-2 | TRBV30 | - | CAWSVRWERGGYGYTF | TGTGCCTGGAGTGTACGATGGGAAAGGGGGGGCTATGGCTACACCTTC
14 | TRBD2 | TRBJ2-1 | TRBV28 | - | CATRPGLGTNEQFF | TGTGCCACAAGGCCGGGACTAGGGACCAATGAGCAGTTCTTC
13 | TRBD2 | TRBJ2-7 | TRBV6-1 | - | CASSGLARGEQYF | TGTGCCAGCAGTGGACTAGCGAGGGGCGAGCAGTACTTC
14 | TRBD2 | TRBJ2-7 | TRBV6-6 | once | CASSPSLAGGEQYF | TGTGCCAGCAGCCCGTCCCTAGCGGGGGGCGAGCAGTACTTC
15 | - | TRBJ2-2 | TRBV9 | - | CASSVGQPVAGELFF | TGTGCCAGCAGCGTAGGACAACCGGTGGCCGGGGAGCTGTTTTTT
15 | TRBD2 | TRBJ2-3 | TRBV29-1 | - | CSVNRAGGYTDTQYF | TGCAGCGTCAACCGGGCGGGGGGCTACACAGATACGCAGTATTTT
15 | TRBD1 | TRBJ1-2 | TRBV5-1 | - | CASSSTGGTSYGYTF | TGCGCCAGCAGCTCGACAGGGGGCACGAGCTATGGCTACACCTTC
16 | - | TRBJ2-3 | TRBV7-2 | - | CASSLVQGGGTDTQYF | TGTGCCAGCAGCTTAGTACAGGGTGGAGGCACAGATACGCAGTATTTT